This T cell receptor (beta chain) was documented in a study of T cells in Graves' hyperthyroidism and ophthalmopathy. CDR3 size: 16 residues. Losses at the gene ends were 1 base for V and 9 bases for J; bases not matched to a gene: 9. CDR1 is MDHEN and CDR2 is SYDVKM in the germline V gene. Authors of the study amplified TCR beta CDR3 regions from RNA transcripts. In the first-round RT-PCR of the TCR CDR3, the HTBI primer set was used. MiXCR, run by TCRdb on the multiplex PCR reads, gives a single entry per CDR3 protein. Counted here are under 650,000 distinct CDR3 sequences, about 16% occurring once; the ten biggest clones make up around 4%. This clonotype has at least ten counts.

The sequence derives from a woman in her 30s with Graves' hyperthyroidism. The genes are TRBV28 and TRBJ2-1; TRBD1 agrees at 10 bases. The specimen sequenced was blood. Here the CDR3 reads CASSLSGTGDSGEQFF. The CDR3 coding sequence is TGTGCCAGCAGTTTATCCGGGACAGGGGATTCTGGTGAGCAGTTCTTC.